This T cell receptor beta chain was observed in a study of regulatory T cells in long-lasting Graves disease (dated by TCRdb to the early 2020s). About the full investigation: In the newly diagnosed Graves' disease group, patients had been taking antithyroid drugs for less than 3 months. Patients with persistent Graves' disease were compared with patients with newly diagnosed Graves' disease using TCR sequencing and RNA sequencing of peripheral blood. The study took place in China and was registered as a clinical trial. TCR sequencing covered 13 persistent and 20 or so newly diagnosed Graves' disease patients, about 35 samples in total. The study at large found these results: Compared with newly diagnosed patients, persistent Graves' disease patients had lower TCR Shannon entropy and fewer highly expanded clones, which suggests clonal expansion. The small sample size was acknowledged by the authors as a limitation that may reduce accuracy. Sequencing and analysis were restricted to the TCR beta chain. A larger number of public clonotypes was shared among persistent patients (approximately 3,000) than among newly diagnosed patients (approximately 1,000). TRBV28, TRBJ1-2 and TRBJ2-5 were preferentially used in persistent disease, while TRBV20-1 and TRBJ2-1 were favored in newly diagnosed disease. Only peripheral blood was studied, because thyroid tissue, the primary lesion, was inaccessible.

Interpreted using the paper, the time point label stands for: newly diagnosed GD, antithyroid drugs for less than 3 months. RNA was extracted from PBMCs in TRIzol for both TCR sequencing and RNA sequencing. The diagnosis of Graves' disease was made according to American Thyroid Association guidelines. Recruitment of patients was carried out at an endocrinology department in Xi'an, China. Each patient gave approximately 10 milliliters of peripheral blood, collected in an EDTA anticoagulant tube. Ficoll Paque Plus density gradient separation was used to isolate PBMCs, and no further T cell sorting was done. RNA quality was checked with an Agilent 2100 Bioanalyzer and agarose gel, and concentration with a NanoDrop 2000. The method was multiplex PCR. These reads were obtained on an Illumina HiSeq 4000. iRepertoire HTBI primers and Arm-PCR amplification of CDR3 regions were used to construct TCR beta libraries. Before sequencing, the PCR products underwent gel purification. The authors processed their data as follows. A total of fewer than 70 TRBV and about 13 TRBJ segments were identified across samples and were used for gene usage analysis of CDR3 amino acid clonotypes. COPE and FqMerger were used to merge filtered high-quality paired reads into contigs. BLAST was used to align contigs to IMGT TRBV, TRBD and TRBJ reference genes, with CDR3 defined following IMGT. Clonotypes above 0.1% frequency were classified as highly expanded clones. Shannon entropy was used to measure repertoire diversity, and the Gini coefficient was used to measure V-J evenness. Clonotypes shared by more than one individual were considered public. The public reads were reanalyzed by TCRdb: fastp trimming at Q25, MiXCR alignment, in-frame beta chains only. Records with the same CDR3 protein are collapsed into one entry carrying the most frequent genes and DNA. The V and J calls shown here were made by TCRdb, not taken from the authors' results. The sample contains about 450,000 distinct CDR3 sequences, about 14% of them found a single time. Around a sixth of the sample rests with the top ten.

The germline V gene gives CDR1 as MNHEY and CDR2 as SVGEGT. The CDR3 has 13 amino acids, counting the end cysteine and phenylalanine. The read is trimmed to its CDR3 DNA, 39 bases read in frame from base 1. V is cut by 0 bases and J by 5 bases, and the space between the germline ends is 8 bases. This clonotype appeared many times. The antigen it binds to is not known. Nothing much larger sits one base from this clone, and base qualities are not available. The data also belong to a second study, concerning T cells in Graves' hyperthyroidism and ophthalmopathy. Per that second paper: Stable Graves' hyperthyroidism was defined as no progression to ophthalmopathy during 18 months of follow-up. Hyperthyroidism patients were newly diagnosed, with disease duration under 2 months, and aged 18 to 65 years. The study excluded patients with uncontrolled infections, other autoimmune diseases, pregnancy or lactation. Clinical symptoms, serum thyroxine and TRAb, thyroid ultrasound, and orbital computed tomography formed the basis for the diagnoses. For the first round of RT-PCR on the TCR CDR3, the HTBI primer set was used together with the Qiagen OneStep RT-PCR kit. Most expanded thyroid clonotypes (frequency above 0.001) were also found in blood, which suggests that blood repertoires may mirror thyroid immune responses. A model built on a 13 V-J signature distinguished ophthalmopathy from stable hyperthyroidism, reaching about 89% sensitivity and 81.08% specificity in cross-validation and 80%/75% in testing. In validation, the model predicted progression to ophthalmopathy a median of 6.5 months before onset, with over 55% sensitivity and roughly 72% specificity. To identify TCR V-J signatures that set the groups apart, the researchers used a discovery cohort of 90 to 100 patients, made up of roughly 40 with Graves' ophthalmopathy and 55 to 65 with stable Graves' hyperthyroidism. Prospective prediction of ophthalmopathy was tested in an independent validation cohort consisting of about 19 hyperthyroidism patients and approximately 16 patients who later progressed to ophthalmopathy. The approximately 98 discovery patients were randomly divided into training and test sets at a 7:3 ratio. In six Graves' hyperthyroidism patients, the study also compared T-cell repertoires from thyroid tissue with T-cell repertoires from blood. Following sampling, methimazole starting at 30 mg daily was given to hyperthyroidism patients, and high-dose intravenous methylprednisolone was given to ophthalmopathy patients. A second multiplex PCR round built the libraries, followed by size selection and purification. Paired-end sequencing of the libraries was performed with 100 bp reads on an Illumina HiSeq2000. Raw data were processed with SOAPnuke, discarding reads with adapters, uncalled bases, mean Phred below 15, or no exact constant-primer or identifier match. COPE v1.2.5 was used to merge high-quality paired reads, and clonotypes were defined as unique nucleotide sequences. Clonotypes were aligned to IMGT TRBV, TRBD and TRBJ reference segments using MiTCR v1.1. The analysis was restricted to V-J combinations with a frequency above 0.0001, which together covered 99.2% of the repertoires. The TCS score was defined as the ratio of F50 (clonal expansion) to E x V (chaos), calculated using BLOSUM62-based TCRdist between CDR3 peptides within each V-J. Welch's t-statistics and random forest reduced 514 V-J features to 13, which were used in a naive Bayes classifier (R e1071). No statistical method was used to set the sample size in advance, and investigators knew the group allocation. According to the paper, TCR Vbeta CDR3 sequencing was carried out on some 130 peripheral blood samples, which came from approximately 41 ophthalmopathy, approximately 72 hyperthyroidism and some 17 progressor patients.

The source is a woman between 50 and 59 years old with Graves disease. Donor details come from another sample of the same person, matched by shared clones. The source was peripheral blood mononuclear cells (PBMCs), collected at new diagnosis, from a patient treated with antithyroid drugs. The sequence joins TRBV6-2 or TRBV6-3 to TRBJ2-7; no D gene can be assigned with confidence. The DNA reads TGTGCCAGCAGTTACTCGGGAAGTCACGAGCAGTACTTC. Translated, it gives CASSYSGSHEQYF.